A selection of T cell receptor beta chains follows, all from one sample in a study of shared clonotypes between healthy human individuals. The table came from immunoSEQ multiplex PCR; TCRdb's copy has only in-frame clones and leaves some out. The repertoire holds 2,500,000 or so clones, under 95% seen once, with more than 0.35% in the top ten. Sequencing input: naive CD4+ T cells from PBMCs. The origin of the receptors is a man aged 18 to 35 in good health. Some clones in this sample may be carry-over from other donors' samples. The conserved cysteine and the conserved F or W are not part of the CDR3 here. Clone size is stated in some rows and not others, as once, few, many or a class when expanded.

clone_size	v_call	j_call	cdr3_aa
-	TRBV9	TRBJ2-1	ASSGTGRGPESSYNEQF
-	TRBV18	TRBJ2-6	ASSLRAGTGISGANVLT
-	TRBV5-4	TRBJ2-5	ASRSRGLDSETQY
-	TRBV6-6	TRBJ2-5	ASSGTSGRTQY
-	TRBV7-9	TRBJ2-2	ASSLRAQGNTGELF
-	TRBV7-9	TRBJ2-7	ASREGTGVPYEQY
-	TRBV7-9	TRBJ2-3	ASSFRREVTPDTQY
-	TRBV5-4	TRBJ2-1	ASSRLAGENEQF
-	TRBV6-6	TRBJ1-2	ASSDPDRFSGYT
-	TRBV7-7	TRBJ1-3	ASSLEVRGVGNTIY
once	TRBV5-1	TRBJ2-7	ASSLGISEEQY
-	TRBV30	TRBJ2-6	AWYSSGANVLT
-	TRBV25-1	TRBJ1-2	ASSEQGLGNYGYT
once	TRBV5-1	TRBJ2-5	ASSLAGGPGQETQY
-	TRBV19	TRBJ2-2	ASRRGGREAGELF